Here is one T cell receptor beta chain with its context. In germline, CDR1 is SGHNT, CDR2 YYREEE (reference sequence). The CDR3 totals 12 residues. Between the trimmed V and J ends, which lost 1 base and 6 bases, there was a span of 4 bases. The source of the sample is a study of blood T cell repertoires in COVID-19. Produced via immunoSEQ multiplex PCR; TCRdb's table is partial and in-frame only. Of 220,000 or so clones in the sample, around 84% were seen once. The V call is TRBV5-4, the J call TRBJ2-2; unclear D gene. The origin of this receptor is a woman between 35 and 50 years old who had recovered from COVID-19. The source material was PBMCs or T cells enriched from blood (not recorded which). The DNA of the CDR3 is TGTGCCAGCAGCTTGTTAGCCGGGGAGCTGTTTTTT. Translating gives CASSLLAGELFF.